These T cell receptor beta chains were read from a single sample in a study of T cells in Graves' hyperthyroidism and ophthalmopathy. MiXCR, applied by TCRdb to the multiplex PCR reads, yields one record per CDR3 protein. Here the sample spans 250,000 to 300,000 distinct CDR3 sequences, approximately 13% being singletons. The sample comprised blood. The receptor set was obtained from a middle-aged woman with Graves' hyperthyroidism. CDR3s include the opening cysteine and the closing phenylalanine or tryptophan. Fields, in order: J gene, V gene, CDR3 protein.

TRBJ1-1 | TRBV7-9 | CASSLPTGGTEAFF
TRBJ2-7 | TRBV20-1 | CSARVLVRPYEQYF
TRBJ1-1 | TRBV2 | CASSVGTVNTEAFF
TRBJ1-1 | TRBV28 | CASSLSSGGRTEAFF
TRBJ2-5 | TRBV5-1 | CASSLVGTLATQETQYF
TRBJ2-1 | TRBV2 | CASSATRGNEQFF
TRBJ1-1 | TRBV12-3/TRBV12-4 | CASTILRLELTEAFF
TRBJ2-5 | TRBV7-2 | CASSLLGARETQYF
TRBJ2-7 | TRBV29-1 | CSVVSSGRNEQYF
TRBJ1-5 | TRBV6-2/TRBV6-3 | CASRSWTASNQPQHF
TRBJ2-7 | TRBV27 | CASSLTGGQYEQYF
TRBJ1-3 | TRBV5-8 | CASNFRGGSGNTIYF
TRBJ1-2 | TRBV11-2 | CASSFRRNYGYTF
TRBJ2-7 | TRBV6-1 | CASGRDSYEQYF
TRBJ2-5 | TRBV2 | CASSLNGGQETQYF
TRBJ1-5 | TRBV12-3/TRBV12-4 | CASSKPGQGSDQPQHF
TRBJ1-5 | TRBV7-8 | CASSQRPVETYNNQPQHF
TRBJ2-5 | TRBV7-9 | CASSLGDRGLGETQYF
TRBJ1-1 | TRBV18 | CASSQGGKTEAFF
TRBJ1-5 | TRBV20-1 | CSAVHRAYQPQHF
. | TRBV27 | CASTRTGQQETQFF
TRBJ1-2 | TRBV28 | CASGALGRTGYTF
TRBJ1-5 | TRBV18 | CASSPMGASGQPQHF
TRBJ2-1 | TRBV7-9 | CASSPGLAGGFYNEQFF
TRBJ2-3 | TRBV4-2 | CASSSGHSTDTQYF